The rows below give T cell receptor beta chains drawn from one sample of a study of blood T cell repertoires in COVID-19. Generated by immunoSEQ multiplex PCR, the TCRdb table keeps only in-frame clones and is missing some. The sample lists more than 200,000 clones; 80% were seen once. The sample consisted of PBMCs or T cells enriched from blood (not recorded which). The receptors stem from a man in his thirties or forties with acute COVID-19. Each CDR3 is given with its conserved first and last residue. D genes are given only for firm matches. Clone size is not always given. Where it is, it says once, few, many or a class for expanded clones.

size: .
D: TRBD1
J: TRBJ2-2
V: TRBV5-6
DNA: TGTGCCAGCAGCTGGACAGGGGATAGGACCGGGGAGCTGTTTTTT
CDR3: CASSWTGDRTGELFF

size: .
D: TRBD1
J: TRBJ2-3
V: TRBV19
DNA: TGTGCCAGTAGTAGAGGGGGCGGGTACACAGATACGCAGTATTTT
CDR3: CASSRGGGYTDTQYF

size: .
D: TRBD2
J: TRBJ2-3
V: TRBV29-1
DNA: TGCAGCGTTGCCTTAGTGGGACTAGCGGGCTCAGATACGCAGTATTTT
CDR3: CSVALVGLAGSDTQYF

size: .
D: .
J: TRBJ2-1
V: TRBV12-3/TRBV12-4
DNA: TGTGCCAGCAGCTCTGCCACAGGGTATGAGCAGTTCTTC
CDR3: CASSSATGYEQFF

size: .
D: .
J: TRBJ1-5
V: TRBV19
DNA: TGTGCCAGTAGTATAAACCGGGGGAAGGGCAATCAGCCCCAGCATTTT
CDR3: CASSINRGKGNQPQHF

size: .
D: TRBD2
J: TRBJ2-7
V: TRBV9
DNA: TGTGCCAGCAGCGGACGGGGGGAAGCCGTGACCTACGAGCAGTACTTC
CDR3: CASSGRGEAVTYEQYF

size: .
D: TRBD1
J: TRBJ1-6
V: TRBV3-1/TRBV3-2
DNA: TGTGCCAGCAGCCAAGTTTCGGGACAGGGAGGATCACCCCTCCACTTT
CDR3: CASSQVSGQGGSPLHF

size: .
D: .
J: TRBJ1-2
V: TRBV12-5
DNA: TGTGCTAGTGGTTTGGCCCCAACAGGGTCTGGCTACACCTTC
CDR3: CASGLAPTGSGYTF

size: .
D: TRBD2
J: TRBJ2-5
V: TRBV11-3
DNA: TGTGCCAGCAGGCGTCGGACTAGGAACTTC
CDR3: CASRRRTRNF

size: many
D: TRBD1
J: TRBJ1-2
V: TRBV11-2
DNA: TGTGCCAGCAGCGTCGGGACAGCGGCCGGCTATGGCTACACCTTC
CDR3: CASSVGTAAGYGYTF

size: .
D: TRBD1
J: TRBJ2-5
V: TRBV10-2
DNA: TGCGCCAGCAGTGAGTTATGGACAGGGGGTGGACAAGAGACCCAGTACTTC
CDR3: CASSELWTGGGQETQYF

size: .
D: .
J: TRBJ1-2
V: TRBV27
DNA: TGTGCCAGCAGTTTATCGGGCGGGGAAATTTATGGCTACACCTTC
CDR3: CASSLSGGEIYGYTF

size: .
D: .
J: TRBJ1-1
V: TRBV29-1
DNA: TGCAGCGTTGGTCGGAGTATGAACACTGAAGCTTTCTTT
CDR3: CSVGRSMNTEAFF

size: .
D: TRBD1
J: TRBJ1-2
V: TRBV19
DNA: TGTGCCAGTAGTCCCTACTTGGGACAGGGTTATGGCTACACCTTC
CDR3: CASSPYLGQGYGYTF

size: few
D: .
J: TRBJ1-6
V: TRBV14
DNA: TGTGCCAGCAGCAAGGGACTGATCAATTCACCCCTCCACTTT
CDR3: CASSKGLINSPLHF

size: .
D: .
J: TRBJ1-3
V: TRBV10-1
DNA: TGCGCCAGCAGTGAGAGGTCAGGGGAGTCTGGAAACACCATATATTTT
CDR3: CASSERSGESGNTIYF

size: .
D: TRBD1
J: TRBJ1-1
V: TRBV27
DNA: TGTGCCAGCAGTATTATCCAGGGGGACACTGAAGCTTTCTTT
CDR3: CASSIIQGDTEAFF

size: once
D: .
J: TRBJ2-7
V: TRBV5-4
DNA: TGTGCCAGCAGCTTTATGGGCAGCAACTCCTACGAGCAGTACTTC
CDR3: CASSFMGSNSYEQYF

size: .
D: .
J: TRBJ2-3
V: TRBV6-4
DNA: TGTGCCAGCAGTGACTTAGCCGGCGTGGACGGAGGAAGCACAGATACGCAGTATTTT
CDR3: CASSDLAGVDGGSTDTQYF

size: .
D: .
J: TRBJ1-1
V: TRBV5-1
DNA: TGCGCCAGCAGCTCCCCCGTCTCGAACACTGAAGCTTTCTTT
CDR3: CASSSPVSNTEAFF

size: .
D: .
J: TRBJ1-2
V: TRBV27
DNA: TGTGCCAGCAGTTGGACAAACAGGGAACGGGGCTACACCTTC
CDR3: CASSWTNRERGYTF

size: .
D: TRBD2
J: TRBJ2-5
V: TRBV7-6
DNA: TGTGCCAGCAGCCTTCAGAGCGGGGTACCGGGGACCCAGTACTTC
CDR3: CASSLQSGVPGTQYF

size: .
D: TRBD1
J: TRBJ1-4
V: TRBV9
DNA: TGTGCCAGCAGCGAGAACAGGGGGCCTCCGGAAAAACTGTTTTTT
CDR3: CASSENRGPPEKLFF

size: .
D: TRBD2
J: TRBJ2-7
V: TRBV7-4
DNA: TGTGCCAGCAGCCCGGGGGAGGGACACGAGCAGTACTTC
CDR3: CASSPGEGHEQYF

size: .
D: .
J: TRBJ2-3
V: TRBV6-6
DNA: TGTGCCAGCAGTTATTTAGCGGAGGCTAGCACAGATACGCAGTATTTT
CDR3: CASSYLAEASTDTQYF

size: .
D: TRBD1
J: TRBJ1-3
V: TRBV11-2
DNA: TGTGCCAGCAGCTCCTACGGGACAGTCTACTCTGGAAACACCATATATTTT
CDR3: CASSSYGTVYSGNTIYF

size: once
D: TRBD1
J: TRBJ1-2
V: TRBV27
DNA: TGTGCCAGCAGTTTCTCGGGACAGGGGAGGCTCGGCTACACCTTC
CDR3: CASSFSGQGRLGYTF

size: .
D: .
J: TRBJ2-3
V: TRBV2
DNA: TGTGCCAGCAGTGATGTGGGAGGAGATACGCAGTATTTT
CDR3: CASSDVGGDTQYF

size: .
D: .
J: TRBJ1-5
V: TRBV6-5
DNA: TGTGCCAGCAGAGAGCGGGGGGGCGGTCAGCCCCAGCATTTT
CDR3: CASRERGGGQPQHF

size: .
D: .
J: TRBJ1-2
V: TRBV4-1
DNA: TGCGCCAGCAGCCAAGATCTTCGGGGGGAAGGCTACACCTTC
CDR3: CASSQDLRGEGYTF

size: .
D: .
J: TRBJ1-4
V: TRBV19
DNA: TGTGCCAGTAGTATAGGACCGAACAGACTGTTTTTT
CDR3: CASSIGPNRLFF

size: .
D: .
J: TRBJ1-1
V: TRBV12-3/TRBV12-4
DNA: TGTGCCAGCAGTTTGGGGCAGGCCACTGAAGCTTTCTTT
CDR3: CASSLGQATEAFF

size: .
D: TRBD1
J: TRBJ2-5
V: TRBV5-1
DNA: TGCGCCAGCAGCGCGGGGACAGGGGGCTGGGAGACCCAGTACTTC
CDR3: CASSAGTGGWETQYF

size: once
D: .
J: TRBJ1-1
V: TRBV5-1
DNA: TGCGCCAGCTCCCTAGGGGCAGGGTTGAACACTGAAGCTTTCTTT
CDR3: CASSLGAGLNTEAFF

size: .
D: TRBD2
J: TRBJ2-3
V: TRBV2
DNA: TGTGCCAGCTCTAGCGGGGGGGGACGCACAGATACGCAGTATTTT
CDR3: CASSSGGGRTDTQYF

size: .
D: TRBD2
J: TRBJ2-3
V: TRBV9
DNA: TGTGCCAGCAGCGCCGGACCGGGACTAGTCTCAGATACGCAGTATTTT
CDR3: CASSAGPGLVSDTQYF

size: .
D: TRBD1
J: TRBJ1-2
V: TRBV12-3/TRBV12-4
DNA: TGTGCCAGCACCCGGGACAGGGACGGCTACACCTTC
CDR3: CASTRDRDGYTF

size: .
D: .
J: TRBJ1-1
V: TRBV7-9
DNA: TGTGCCAGCAGCTGGGCCAATGAGGCTTTCTTT
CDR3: CASSWANEAFF

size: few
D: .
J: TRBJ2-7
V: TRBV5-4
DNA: TGTGCCAGCAGCTTTGCGGCAGACTCCTACGAGCAGTACTTC
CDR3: CASSFAADSYEQYF

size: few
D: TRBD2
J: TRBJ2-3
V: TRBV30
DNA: TGTGCCTGGAGTCACCCGGCGGGACTAAGCACAGATACGCAGTATTTT
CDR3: CAWSHPAGLSTDTQYF

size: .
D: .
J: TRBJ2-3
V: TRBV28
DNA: TGTGCCAGCAGGGGGCCCTTGGATACGCAGTATTTT
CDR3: CASRGPLDTQYF

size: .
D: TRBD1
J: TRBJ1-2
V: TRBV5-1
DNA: TGCGCCAGCAGCTTAACCGGGACAGGGGGCTCAAACTATGGCTACACCTTC
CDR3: CASSLTGTGGSNYGYTF

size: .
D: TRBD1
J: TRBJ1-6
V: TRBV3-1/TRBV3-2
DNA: TGTGCCAGCTCGCAGGGGGTAAATTCACCCCTCCACTTT
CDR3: CASSQGVNSPLHF

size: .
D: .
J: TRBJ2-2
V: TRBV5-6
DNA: TGTGCCAGCAGCCTGGTGGGGGCTGACACCGGGGAGCTGTTTTTT
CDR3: CASSLVGADTGELFF

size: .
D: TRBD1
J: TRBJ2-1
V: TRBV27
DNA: TGTGCCTCCCAGGGGGCGGCCTACAATGAGCAGTTCTTC
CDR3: CASQGAAYNEQFF

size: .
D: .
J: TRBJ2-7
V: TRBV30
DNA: TGTGCCTGGAGTCACAGGGTCTACGAGCAGTACTTC
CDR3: CAWSHRVYEQYF

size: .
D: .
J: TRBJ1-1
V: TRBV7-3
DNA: TGTGCCAGCAGCCTGAGTCTGAACACTGAAGCTTTCTTT
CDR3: CASSLSLNTEAFF

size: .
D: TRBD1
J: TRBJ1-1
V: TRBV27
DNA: TGTGCCAGCACCCTGACAGGGTCCACTGAAGCTTTCTTT
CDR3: CASTLTGSTEAFF

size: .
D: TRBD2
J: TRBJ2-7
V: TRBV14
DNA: TGTGCCAGCAGCCCCGGACCTACTAGCGGGGACCAGAAGCTCTCCTACGAGCAGTACTTC
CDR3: CASSPGPTSGDQKLSYEQYF

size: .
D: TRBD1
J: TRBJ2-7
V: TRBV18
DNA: TGTGCCAGCTCACCGGGACAGGACTACGAGCAGTACTTC
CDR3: CASSPGQDYEQYF